This entry concerns a single TCR beta chain. The data belong to a study of blood T cell repertoires in COVID-19. Study-level background: The cDNA or gDNA used as material had been derived from T cells, B-cell-depleted T cells, or PBMCs.

Profiling relied on immunoSEQ multiplex PCR, and the TCRdb table lists in-frame clones only, not all of them. The sample consists of about 300,000 clones, around four fifths of them appearing once. The CDR3 covers 13 residues. The trim removed 6 bases at V and 2 bases at J, leaving 3 bases unmatched. The TCR was taken from a woman in her fifties or sixties with acute or convalescent COVID-19. The V gene is TRBV12-3 or TRBV12-4, the J gene TRBJ2-7; 8 bases are shared with TRBD2. Sequencing was performed on peripheral blood. CDR3 sequence: CASRLSGTYEQYF. For the CDR3, the DNA is TGTGCCAGCAGACTTAGCGGGACCTACGAGCAGTACTTC.